This T cell receptor beta chain was found in a study of CD8+ T cells in alopecia areata. Study summary: Those treated were given oral tofacitinib at 5 to 10 mg twice daily. Whole-study findings and limits: Besides other cells, scalp samples also yield sequences of resident alphabeta T cells from normal skin. Among patients, TCR sharing was less clear than in mice, a difference possibly due in part to HLA diversity in the patient population.

Alopecia areata patients provided lesional scalp punch biopsies and peripheral blood, both collected for the study. Extracted RNA was reverse transcribed into cDNA, the sequencing template. Using immunoSEQ multiplex PCR, the repertoire was profiled, and TCRdb retains in-frame clones only, with some absent. The sample includes about 12,000 clones, around 50% of them seen just once. V shed 7 bases, J shed 0 bases, and the junction held 5 bases outside the gene matches. CDR3 length: 15 amino acids. The germline V gene encodes CDR1 SGDLS and CDR2 YYNGEE. In its sample, this clone was seen a few times. What it recognizes is unknown.

The gene calls are TRBV9 and TRBJ2-2; 8 bases are a match to TRBD2. Material: skin. This TCR came from a human donor with alopecia areata. As DNA, the CDR3 is TGTGCCAGCGGTCGGGGACTAGCGAACACCGGGGAGCTGTTTTTT. The encoded protein is CASGRGLANTGELFF.